This T cell receptor beta chain was found in a study of T cells after yellow fever vaccination (dated by TCRdb to about 2019). For context, the study as a whole: The SMART-Seq v4 Ultra Low Input RNA kit was used to prepare libraries from fractions with low cell numbers. To follow T-cell clones before and after primary and booster YFV17D yellow fever vaccination, bulk TCR alpha and beta repertoires were sequenced over time. Two healthy male donors, one aged 18 to 30 and one aged 30 to 40 years, made up the cohort. Blood samples were taken at several timepoints before and after primary and secondary immunization, and bulk PBMC replicates and cell subsets were isolated.

This clonotype was detected once. Its recognized antigen is unknown. Nothing much larger sits one base from this clone, and base qualities are not available. One read gives only weak evidence. Unmatched junction bases come to 2, with V trimmed by 6 bases and J by 3 bases. Reading the germline V gene gives CDR1 LGHNA and CDR2 YNFKEQ. The CDR3 measures 12 amino acids from cysteine to phenylalanine. The read is trimmed to its CDR3 DNA, 36 bases read in frame from base 1. Sample treatment or condition, as interpreted from the label and publication: live attenuated yellow fever vaccine strain. PBMCs were isolated from peripheral blood using a standard Ficoll-Paque protocol. Dynabeads CD4 and CD8 positive selection kits were used to isolate CD4 and CD8 T-cell fractions. TriZol was used to extract RNA from bulk PBMCs, CD4 and CD8 fractions, and dextramer-positive and dextramer-negative fractions. TCR cDNA was synthesized by 5'RACE template switching, which introduced a universal primer site and unique molecular identifiers. cDNA synthesis was primed from both the TCR alpha and TCR beta constant segments. Two PCR steps were used to amplify libraries, with sample barcodes and sequencing adapters being added in the second step. Sequencing of libraries was done on Illumina HiSeq 2500 (2x100 bp) or NovaSeq (2x150 bp). In the paper's pipeline: Demultiplexing of reads and collapsing into UMI consensus sequences were performed with MIGEC, and V(D)J alignment was carried out with MiXCR. Using edgeR on replicate PBMC samples, clonotypes were called vaccine-responding if FDR was below 0.01 and the log2 fold change was above 5 up to day 15. Each bulk clonotype received a CD4 or CD8 identity based on whether the sequenced CD4 or CD8 repertoire contained that clonotype at higher abundance. Through fastp at Q25 and MiXCR, TCRdb rebuilt clones from the public reads, retaining in-frame beta chains. Duplicate CDR3 protein sequences are folded into a single record with the most common DNA and genes. The V and J calls and clone size come from TCRdb's table, not from the authors' own analysis. This sample lists tens of thousands of distinct CDR3 sequences; approximately 8% were detected once. Less than 50% of the sample lies in the top ten.

Results and caveats for the whole study, not just this receptor: Because abundant contaminating clonotypes from the bulk population could be contained in FACS-sorted repertoires, computational filtering was required. Compared with the primary T-cell response, the secondary T-cell response was weaker but faster, peaking on day 5 rather than day 15. After the booster, most clones that had expanded after primary vaccination were detected again (around 96% of CD4 and more than 85% of CD8), suggesting broad maintenance of memory. A small share of clonotypes was detected in both CD4 and CD8 compartments, with the overlap likely arising from convergent recombination. Only two donors were included in the study, so the extent to which the findings can be generalized is limited.

The sequence joins TRBV4-2 to TRBJ2-7, and 7 junctional nucleotides match TRBD2. This sequence was found in a young man who received the YFV17D yellow fever vaccine. The material was CD8+ T cells sorted from PBMCs, obtained on the day of the yellow fever booster vaccination. The bases are TGTGCCAGCAGAGGGACTAACTACGAGCAGTACTTC. Its amino acids are CASRGTNYEQYF.